Below are 32 T cell receptor beta chains sequenced from a single sample in a study of blood T cell repertoires in COVID-19 (TCRdb year 2020). Library prep was done by the immunoSEQ multiplex PCR assay. Here the immuneACCESS table is served through TCRdb, limited to in-frame sequences with V and J called. Missing clones are a known gap in these copies; in checked studies unresolved V genes cover under half, and the rest lacks a known reason. The sample table lists 250,000 or so clones, about 91% of them with a count of one. The biggest ten clones account for less than 3.5% of the sample. The sequenced sample was PBMCs or T cells enriched from blood (not recorded which). All receptors derive from a man aged 40-49 years who had been exposed to COVID-19.

The chain employs TRBV19 and TRBJ1-1; 7 bases align to TRBD1. The V gene end was trimmed by 9 bases and the J gene end by 5 bases; junction bases not matched to a gene: 3. Per the germline V gene, CDR1 is LNHDA and CDR2 is SQIVND (reference sequence). CDR3 size: 11 residues. CDR3 amino acids: CASSTGTEAFF. In DNA form, the CDR3 reads TGTGCCAGCTCGACAGGGACTGAAGCTTTCTTT.

This clone has just one count. The CDR3 bases are TGTGCCAGCAGCCAGTTATCGGGACAGGAAATCTACGAGCAGTACTTC. It encodes CASSQLSGQEIYEQYF. The chain carries TRBV14 and TRBJ2-7, with 8 bases lining up with TRBD1. Trimming took 3 bases from V and 3 from J; bases not matched to a gene: 10. CDR1 SGHDN and CDR2 FVKESK come from the germline V gene. The CDR3 has 16 amino acids.

The rearrangement links TRBV9 to TRBJ1-2; D unclear. Trimming shortened V by 0 bases and J by 3 bases, and 15 bases separated the two germline ends. Germline lookup yields CDR1 SGDLS and CDR2 YYNGEE. The CDR3 is 16 amino acids. The CDR3 spells CASSVGFKPGYYGYTF. CDR3 DNA sequence: TGTGCCAGCAGCGTAGGTTTTAAGCCGGGGTACTATGGCTACACCTTC.

In DNA, the CDR3 is TGTGCCAGCAGTTTAAAGCCCAGGACAGACTACTACAATGAGCAGTTCTTC. Its translation is CASSLKPRTDYYNEQFF. The chain employs TRBV27 and TRBJ2-1, with D perhaps matching TRBD1 (6 bases). CDR1 is MNHEY and CDR2 is SMNVEV in the germline V gene (reference sequence). Trimming took 2 bases from V and 3 from J, leaving 17 bases between them. The length of the CDR3 is 17 residues.

The chain recombines TRBV24-1 with TRBJ1-1; D gene unclear. The germline CDR1 and CDR2 sequences are KGHDR and SFDVKD. This CDR3 is built from 15 residues. Deletions cut 7 bases from V and 1 base from J, with 15 bases between. The CDR3 loop reads CATRGFGDGNTEAFF. The CDR3 DNA sequence: TGTGCCACCAGGGGCTTCGGGGATGGGAACACTGAAGCTTTCTTT.

The chain couples TRBV5-1 to TRBJ2-5; weak D call: TRBD2 (6 bases). Germline assignment: CDR1 SGHRS and CDR2 YFSETQ. This CDR3 comprises 15 residues. V was clipped by 9 bases and J by 5 bases, with 23 bases between them. The CDR3 spells CATSLTGARGETQYF. The CDR3 DNA follows: TGCGCCACTTCGCTCACCGGAGCTCGGGGGGAGACCCAGTACTTC.

J is TRBJ2-1 and V is TRBV5-6; TRBD2 matches 13 bases. The CDR3 contains 17 residues. Germline V gives CDR1 SGHDT, CDR2 YYEEEE. Trimming removed 2 bases from V and 4 bases from J; junction bases left unmatched: 6. The CDR3 coding sequence is TGTGCCAGCAGCTTCGGACTAGCGGGAGCCCGATACAATGAGCAGTTCTTC. Translated: CASSFGLAGARYNEQFF.

The rearrangement links TRBV28 to TRBJ1-2; the D gene is possibly TRBD1 (5 bases). CDR1 is MDHEN and CDR2 is SYDVKM in the germline V gene. The CDR3 extends over 15 amino acids. V was trimmed by 5 bases and J by 7 bases, leaving 20 bases between them. Written as DNA, the CDR3 is TGTGCCAGCAGTCTTCTCCTCGGAGGGGCTCGTGGCTACACCTTC. Its protein product is CASSLLLGGARGYTF.

J is TRBJ1-6 and V is TRBV30; D possibly corresponds to TRBD1 (5 bases). V dropped 0 bases and J dropped 10 bases, with 16 bases sitting between them. The CDR3 has 15 amino acids. From germline, CDR1 is GTSNPN and CDR2 SVGIG (reference sequence). The DNA of the CDR3 is TGTGCCTGGAGTGTTTCAGGGTGGCATGGCTCACCCCTCCACTTT. It specifies CAWSVSGWHGSPLHF.

The V call is TRBV23-1, the J call TRBJ2-7, with 11 bases identical to TRBD2. TRBV23-1 is identified as an open reading frame with a role that is uncertain. The CDR3 sequence is 17 residues long. With V trimmed by 4 bases and J by 2 bases, 10 bases remained unmatched. CDR3 region: CASSLTPGTSGTYEQYF. The CDR3 region has the DNA TGCGCCAGCAGTCTAACCCCCGGGACTAGCGGTACCTACGAGCAGTACTTC.

CDR3 in amino acids: CASSSRTGDRYEQYF. The CDR3 DNA is TGCGCCAGCAGCTCTAGGACAGGGGATCGGTACGAGCAGTACTTC. The chain links TRBV4-1 to TRBJ2-7; 9 bases are shared with TRBD1. After removal of 5 bases from V and 4 bases from J, the junction contained 9 bases not matched to a gene. CDR3 size: 15 residues. The germline V gene has CDR1 MGHRA and CDR2 YSYEKL.

The gene calls are TRBV6-5 and TRBJ2-7; 8 positions match TRBD1. Looked up from germline, CDR1 is MNHEY and CDR2 is SVGAGI. The CDR3 is made up of 14 amino acids. V was pared by 2 bases and J by 4 bases, with 4 bases of the junction left unmatched. The CDR3 loop is CASSYETGEYEQYF. In DNA form, the CDR3 reads TGTGCCAGCAGTTACGAGACAGGGGAGTACGAGCAGTACTTC.

This chain uses TRBV5-4 with TRBJ2-6, with D possibly matching TRBD1 (6 bases). V was trimmed by 4 bases and J by 1 base, leaving 15 bases between them. This CDR3 spans 17 amino acids. Looked up from germline, CDR1 is SGHNT and CDR2 is YYREEE (reference sequence). The CDR3 bases are TGTGCCAGCAGCCCTGGTGGGGGCAGGTCTGGGGCCAACGTCCTGACTTTC. Amino acids: CASSPGGGRSGANVLTF.

The V gene is TRBV30, the J gene TRBJ2-1, with 11 bases fitting TRBD1. CDR3 length equals 13 residues. Unmatched junction bases numbered 3, after V lost 5 bases and J lost 6 bases. Germline V gene sequence: CDR1 GTSNPN, CDR2 SVGIG (reference sequence). The CDR3 spells CAWAGTGGNEQFF. The CDR3 nucleotides read TGTGCCTGGGCCGGGACAGGGGGCAATGAGCAGTTCTTC.

The rearrangement uses TRBV29-1 and TRBJ1-2; 8 bases are shared with TRBD1. With 4 bases clipped from V and 8 bases from J, the junction kept 27 bases outside the gene matches. Per germline, CDR1 SQVTM and CDR2 ANQGSEA. The CDR3 totals 19 residues. The CDR3 region is CSVVLPGTGFLGPGGGYTF. Written as DNA, the CDR3 is TGCAGCGTTGTATTACCCGGGACAGGTTTTCTTGGCCCCGGAGGGGGCTACACCTTC.

The chain is built from TRBV29-1 and TRBJ1-1; D is uncertain. This CDR3 region has 8 residues. Trimming removed 3 bases from V and 12 bases from J, with 5 bases in between. Germline CDR1 is SQVTM and CDR2 is ANQGSEA. CDR3 in DNA: TGCAGCGTTGATTTATCTTTCTTT. Encoded protein: CSVDLSFF.

J is TRBJ1-2 and V is TRBV18; 7 bases are shared with TRBD1. The CDR3 sequence is 13 residues long. Germline V gives CDR1 KGHSH, CDR2 LQKENI. After removal of 5 bases from V and 3 bases from J, the junction contained 3 bases not matched to a gene. The CDR3, as DNA: TGTGCCAGCTCAGCAGGACAGGACTATGGCTACACCTTC. The encoded protein is CASSAGQDYGYTF.

V gene TRBV6-5 combines with J gene TRBJ2-3; TRBD1 might be the D (6 bases). The CDR3 is 14 amino acids. Per germline, CDR1 MNHEY and CDR2 SVGAGI. Trimming took off 9 bases at V and 2 bases at J, with 15 bases between the two ends. Here the CDR3 DNA reads TGTGCCAGGAGCACCGGGACAACCACAGATACGCAGTATTTT. Amino acid sequence: CARSTGTTTDTQYF.

This sequence joins TRBV28 and TRBJ1-2; D remains unclear. Germline V gene sequence: CDR1 MDHEN, CDR2 SYDVKM. The CDR3 consists of 16 residues. With 5 bases removed from V and 2 bases from J, the gap between germline ends came to 18 bases. The CDR3 protein is CASSPYPGRQNYGYTF. The CDR3 DNA follows: TGTGCCAGCAGTCCCTACCCCGGGAGGCAGAACTATGGCTACACCTTC.

The chain carries TRBV3-1 (or the pseudogene TRBV3-2) and TRBJ2-7; 13 bases are shared with TRBD2. The germline V gene has CDR1 LGHDT and CDR2 YNNKEL (reference sequence). Losses at the gene ends were 1 base for V and 7 bases for J; bases not matched to a gene: 7. CDR3 length equals 16 residues. Here the CDR3 DNA reads TGTGCCAGCAGCCAAGTTACTAGCGGGAGGGCGGGAGAGCAGTACTTC. Its protein is CASSQVTSGRAGEQYF.

This rearrangement joins TRBV5-6 to TRBJ1-5; D uncertain. The CDR3 has 16 amino acids. The V gene's germline CDR1 is SGHDT and CDR2 YYEEEE. Trimming stripped 0 bases from V and 3 bases from J, with 13 bases between. This CDR3 is CASSLGTRGSNQPQHF. DNA for the CDR3: TGTGCCAGCAGCTTGGGTACCCGAGGATCCAATCAGCCCCAGCATTTT.

This CDR3 is CASSIKASYNEQFF. The CDR3 coding sequence is TGTGCCAGTAGTATTAAAGCGTCATACAATGAGCAGTTCTTC. The chain recombines TRBV19 with TRBJ2-1; no reliable D call. The CDR3 covers 14 residues. V shed 3 bases and J shed 4 bases, with 10 bases lying between them. The germline CDR1 and CDR2 sequences are LNHDA and SQIVND (reference sequence).

For the CDR3, the DNA is TGTGCCAGCAGCAACCTATTTGCGGGGGTTCTCAATGAGCAGTTCTTC. It is translated as CASSNLFAGVLNEQFF. The gene calls are TRBV9 and TRBJ2-1; 7 nucleotides match TRBD2. CDR1 and CDR2 (germline): SGDLS, YYNGEE. CDR3 length: 16 residues. Losses at the gene ends were 4 bases for V and 6 bases for J; bases not matched to a gene: 13. Drawing the rest from reference TRBV9 and TRBJ2-1, the complete variable domain is DSGVTQTPKHLITATGQRVTLRCSPRSGDLSVYWYQQSLDQGLQFLIQYYNGEERAKGNILERFSAQQFPDLHSELNLSSLELGDSALYFCASSNLFAGVLNEQFFGPGTRLTVL.

This clone has more than one count but fewer than ten. The chain joins TRBV19 to TRBJ1-1; TRBD1 matches at 10 bases. V lost 6 bases, J lost 0 bases, and 7 bases stayed unmatched. In germline, CDR1 is LNHDA, CDR2 SQIVND (reference sequence). CDR3 length equals 16 residues. CDR3 DNA sequence: TGTGCCAGTAGGAGCAGGACAGGGGGTTTGAACACTGAAGCTTTCTTT. It yields the protein CASRSRTGGLNTEAFF. Drawing the rest from reference TRBV19 and TRBJ1-1, the complete variable domain is DGGITQSPKYLFRKEGQNVTLSCEQNLNHDAMYWYRQDPGQGLRLIYYSQIVNDFQKGDIAEGYSVSREKKESFPLTVTSAQKNPTAFYLCASRSRTGGLNTEAFFGQGTRLTVV.

The CDR3 reads CASSLDLGQVWTEAFF. CDR3 sequence (DNA): TGTGCCAGCAGCTTAGACCTAGGACAGGTTTGGACTGAAGCTTTCTTT. This rearrangement joins TRBV11-2 to TRBJ1-1; TRBD1 aligns across 7 bases. CDR1 and CDR2 from the germline V gene are SGHAT and FQNNGV. There are 16 residues in the CDR3. Trimming cost V 0 bases and J 5 bases; bases outside gene matches: 9.

This chain uses TRBV28 with TRBJ2-2; 12 nucleotides match TRBD2. CDR1 and CDR2 from the germline V gene are MDHEN and SYDVKM. CDR3 length: 17 residues. V shed 0 bases and J 6 bases; nucleotides not matched to a gene: 5. The CDR3, as DNA: TGTGCCAGCAGTTTATGGCGTCTAGCGGGAGGGCCCGGGGAGCTGTTTTTT. Its protein product is CASSLWRLAGGPGELFF.

V gene TRBV6-5 combines with J gene TRBJ2-7; tentatively, D is TRBD2 (6 bases). The CDR3 sequence is 13 residues long. CDR1 and CDR2 from the germline V gene are MNHEY and SVGAGI. Trimming removed 2 bases from V and 7 bases from J, with 12 bases in between. The CDR3 nucleotides read TGTGCCAGCAGTTACGGCGGGGTAAGGGAGCAGTACTTC. It translates to CASSYGGVREQYF.

This clone showed up just once. V usage is TRBV6-5 and J usage is TRBJ1-2, with 8 nucleotides matching TRBD1. The germline V gene has CDR1 MNHEY and CDR2 SVGAGI. This CDR3 has 15 amino acids. The junction had 7 bases not matched to a gene; V was cut back by 3 bases and J by 4 bases. The CDR3 DNA follows: TGTGCCAGCAGTTATTCCCAGGGGGCAATCTATGGCTACACCTTC. Its protein is CASSYSQGAIYGYTF.

This clone was seen a single time. DNA for the CDR3: TGTGCCTGGAGCCCACAGCTTTACAATGAGCAGTTCTTC. Translation gives CAWSPQLYNEQFF. V is TRBV30 and J is TRBJ2-1; the D is unclear. Germline lookup yields CDR1 GTSNPN and CDR2 SVGIG (reference sequence). This CDR3 has 13 residues. Trimming pared 3 bases from V and 4 bases from J, leaving 10 bases between.

The V call is TRBV9, the J call TRBJ2-7; perhaps TRBD2 as D (7 bases). The CDR3 loop spans 12 amino acids. The germline CDR1 and CDR2 sequences are SGDLS and YYNGEE. V was shortened by 3 bases and J by 5 bases, with 9 bases between the two germline ends. The CDR3 protein is CASSEGGDEQYF. In nucleotides, the CDR3 is TGTGCCAGCAGCGAGGGGGGGGACGAGCAGTACTTC. Drawing the rest from reference TRBV9 and TRBJ2-7, the complete variable domain is DSGVTQTPKHLITATGQRVTLRCSPRSGDLSVYWYQQSLDQGLQFLIQYYNGEERAKGNILERFSAQQFPDLHSELNLSSLELGDSALYFCASSEGGDEQYFGPGTRLTVT.

V usage is TRBV28 and J usage is TRBJ1-5; D might be TRBD1 (5 bases). Deletions cut 7 bases from V and 5 bases from J, with 9 bases between. The CDR3 spans 12 residues. Germline V gene data show CDR1 as MDHEN and CDR2 as SYDVKM. The CDR3 DNA reads as TGTGCCAGCACGGGGGTGGATCAGCCCCAGCATTTT. This encodes CASTGVDQPQHF.

The table lists this clone with a few counts. The chain is built from TRBV27 and TRBJ2-2, with 7 bases identical to TRBD1. In germline, CDR1 is MNHEY, CDR2 SMNVEV (reference sequence). The CDR3 is made up of 16 amino acids. The V segment lost 5 bases and the J segment 5 bases; nucleotides outside the gene matches: 11. The CDR3 reads CASSPRQGQGTGELFF. The CDR3 DNA follows: TGTGCCAGCAGTCCTAGACAGGGCCAAGGGACCGGGGAGCTGTTTTTT.